The 18 T cell receptor beta chains reported below all come from one sample, sequenced in a study of blood T cell repertoires in COVID-19. Sequencing was performed with immunoSEQ multiplex PCR; in TCRdb, only in-frame clones are kept and a portion is missing. The table records around 260,000 clones, around 78% of them present only once. Sequenced: peripheral blood. The receptor set was obtained from a man in his sixties who had recovered from COVID-19.

The chain has TRBV12-2 and TRBJ2-7; the table calls TRBD2, which could not be checked here. TRBV12-2 is a pseudogene locus. The CDR3 is 16 residues long. The CDR3 sequence: CASRLARRLITYEQYF. Here the CDR3 DNA reads TGTGCAAGTCGCTTAGCGAGGCGATTAATAACCTACGAGCAGTACTTC.

The chain is built from TRBV20-1 and TRBJ2-7; no definite D call. CDR1 and CDR2 (germline): DFQATT, SNEGSKA (reference sequence). The CDR3 runs 11 residues. V was shortened by 0 bases and J by 6 bases, with 6 bases between the two germline ends. The chain's CDR3 is CSARDFSEQYF. CDR3 nucleotides: TGCAGTGCTAGAGATTTTAGCGAGCAGTACTTC.

V and J are TRBV7-9 and TRBJ2-7; a possible D gene is TRBD2 (6 bases). Germline V gives CDR1 SEHNR, CDR2 FQNEAQ (reference sequence). The CDR3 is made up of 14 amino acids. V gave up 1 base and J gave up 5 bases, with 12 bases separating them. The CDR3 DNA follows: TGTGCCAGCAGCTTAGGGAGGGAGTGGGACGAGCAGTACTTC. It encodes CASSLGREWDEQYF.

The J gene is TRBJ1-1, the V gene TRBV28; unclear D gene. Trimming took 6 bases from V and 8 from J, leaving 16 bases between them. The CDR3 is 13 amino acids. Germline CDR1 reads MDHEN; CDR2 reads SYDVKM. CDR3 DNA: TGTGCCAGCAGCCGTCCTCCCGGGTACGAAGCTTTCTTT. Residues: CASSRPPGYEAFF. Combining the CDR3 with reference TRBV28 and TRBJ1-1 gives the whole variable domain DVKVTQSSRYLVKRTGEKVFLECVQDMDHENMFWYRQDPGLGLRLIYFSYDVKMKEKGDIPEGYSVSREKKERFSLILESASTNQTSMYLCASSRPPGYEAFFGQGTRLTVV.

This chain links TRBV27 with TRBJ2-1; possible D gene TRBD2, 5 bases. CDR3 size: 15 residues. The V and J ends lost 2 bases and 4 bases respectively, with 12 bases between them. Germline CDR1 and CDR2: MNHEY and SMNVEV (reference sequence). The CDR3 is CASSLMFSVYNEQFF. The CDR3 region has the DNA TGTGCCAGCAGTTTAATGTTTAGCGTATACAATGAGCAGTTCTTC.

The rearrangement uses TRBV7-2 and TRBJ2-5; 7 positions agree with TRBD2. This CDR3 is 16 amino acids long. The germline CDR1 and CDR2 sequences are SGHTA and FQGNSA. V gave up 3 bases and J gave up 2 bases; unmatched junction bases: 9. CDR3 DNA sequence: TGTGCCAGCAGCTTCGCCCGACTAGCTGGGCAAGAGACCCAGTACTTC. Amino acid sequence: CASSFARLAGQETQYF.

This chain connects TRBV12-3 or TRBV12-4 to TRBJ2-2; D is uncertain. Trimming left V 0 bases short and J 4 bases short, with 3 bases between. The CDR3 covers 13 residues. The CDR3 DNA follows: TGTGCCAGCAGTTTAGCAGCCACCGGGGAGCTGTTTTTT. This translates into CASSLAATGELFF.

The chain combines TRBV14 with TRBJ2-1, with TRBD2 matching over 10 bases. There are 16 residues in the CDR3. V trimming: 4 bases; J trimming: 1 base; junction bases outside the gene matches: 4. Germline V CDR1 and CDR2: SGHDN, FVKESK. DNA of the CDR3: TGTGCCAGCAGCCCCATAGCGGGAGGATCCTACAATGAGCAGTTCTTC. It specifies CASSPIAGGSYNEQFF.

CDR3 in amino acids: CASSSSGTARYEQYF. The CDR3 DNA sequence: TGTGCCAGCAGTTCATCCGGGACAGCTCGCTACGAGCAGTACTTC. V gene TRBV28 combines with J gene TRBJ2-7; TRBD1 matches at 7 bases. The CDR3 runs to 15 residues. Germline CDR1 is MDHEN and CDR2 is SYDVKM. V lost 4 bases and J lost 3; bases outside the gene matches: 9. Together with reference TRBV28 and TRBJ2-7, the CDR3 gives the full variable domain: DVKVTQSSRYLVKRTGEKVFLECVQDMDHENMFWYRQDPGLGLRLIYFSYDVKMKEKGDIPEGYSVSREKKERFSLILESASTNQTSMYLCASSSSGTARYEQYFGPGTRLTVT.

The rearrangement uses TRBV6-6 and TRBJ2-2; D perhaps matches TRBD1 (6 bases). The CDR3 runs to 14 residues. Germline CDR1 and CDR2: MNHNY and SVGAGI (reference sequence). Trimming took off 8 bases at V and 5 bases at J, with 15 bases between the two ends. The CDR3 loop reads CASLSRGRTGELFF. The CDR3, as DNA: TGTGCCAGCCTAAGCAGGGGCAGGACCGGGGAGCTGTTTTTT.

In this sample, this clone turned up once. V usage is TRBV6-5 and J usage is TRBJ1-2; 10 nucleotides align to TRBD1. The CDR3 consists of 16 residues. The ends lost 1 base at V and 8 bases at J; junction bases unmatched: 10. The germline V gene has CDR1 MNHEY and CDR2 SVGAGI. The CDR3 is CASSYFNRGTGEGYTF. The DNA of the CDR3 is TGTGCCAGCAGTTACTTTAACCGAGGGACAGGGGAAGGCTACACCTTC.

J is TRBJ2-2 and V is TRBV18, with D possibly being TRBD2 (6 bases). Trimming shortened V by 1 base and J by 1 base, and 10 bases separated the two germline ends. The CDR3 has 16 amino acids. Germline V gives CDR1 KGHSH, CDR2 LQKENI. CDR3 amino acids: CASSPRLAENTGELFF. The CDR3 DNA reads as TGTGCCAGCTCACCACGATTAGCGGAGAACACCGGGGAGCTGTTTTTT.

As concerns this clone: Other DNA sequences of this sample code for an identical CDR3. This chain uses TRBV29-1 with TRBJ2-2, with 8 positions matching TRBD1. The V segment lost 4 bases and the J segment 5 bases; nucleotides outside the gene matches: 6. This CDR3 spans 14 amino acids. Germline values: CDR1 SQVTM, CDR2 ANQGSEA. CDR3 sequence reads: CSVGRTGNTGELFF. The CDR3 coding sequence is TGCAGCGTTGGCCGGACAGGGAATACCGGGGAGCTGTTTTTT.

CDR3 amino acids: CASSFRQGGGNTIYF. In DNA, the CDR3 is TGTGCCAGCAGTTTCAGACAGGGCGGGGGAAACACCATATATTTT. V is TRBV6-5 and J is TRBJ1-3; 7 nucleotides match TRBD1. This CDR3 comprises 15 residues. Losses at the gene ends were 4 bases for V and 4 bases for J; bases not matched to a gene: 7. In germline, CDR1 is MNHEY, CDR2 SVGAGI.

This rearrangement joins TRBV5-1 to TRBJ2-5, with 8 nucleotides matching TRBD1. The CDR3 has 18 amino acids. J lost 5 bases, V lost 0 bases, and 15 bases had no gene match. CDR1 is SGHRS and CDR2 is YFSETQ in the germline V gene. This chain's CDR3 is CASSLGGTGQGAAETQYF. The CDR3 nucleotides are TGCGCCAGCAGCTTGGGAGGGACAGGCCAGGGGGCCGCGGAGACCCAGTACTTC.

The chain recombines TRBV6-5 with TRBJ2-6; no definite D call. The CDR3 is 15 amino acids. Germline assignment: CDR1 MNHEY and CDR2 SVGAGI. The V and J ends lost 4 bases and 0 bases respectively, with 7 bases between them. The CDR3 is CASSSRGSGANVLTF. As DNA, the CDR3 is TGTGCCAGCAGTTCCCGAGGCTCTGGGGCCAACGTCCTGACTTTC.

V usage is TRBV5-1 and J usage is TRBJ1-1, with a tentative D call TRBD1 (5 bases). The germline V and J ends were trimmed by 4 bases and 6 bases, with 16 bases remaining between them. CDR1 and CDR2 from the germline V gene are SGHRS and YFSETQ. The CDR3 contains 14 residues. The CDR3 region is CASSPQSGGAEAFF. For the CDR3, the DNA is TGCGCCAGCAGCCCCCAATCCGGGGGGGCTGAAGCTTTCTTT.

In its sample, this clone was seen a few times. CDR3 sequence reads: CASSETPLPNSPLHF. The CDR3 nucleotides are TGTGCCAGCAGTGAAACACCCCTTCCAAATTCACCCCTCCACTTT. The J gene is TRBJ1-6, the V gene TRBV2, with D unclear. The CDR3 spans 15 residues. V was pared by 2 bases and J by 7 bases, with 12 bases between. CDR1 is SNHLY and CDR2 is FYNNEI in the germline V gene. The entire variable domain, with the rest obtained from reference TRBV2 and TRBJ1-6, is as follows: EPEVTQTPSHQVTQMGQEVILRCVPISNHLYFYWYRQILGQKVEFLVSFYNNEISEKSEIFDDQFSVERPDGSNFTLKIRSTKLEDSAMYFCASSETPLPNSPLHFGNGTRLTVT.